These 24 T cell receptor beta chains were all obtained from the same sample, sequenced in a study of T cell changes during pregnancy in multiple sclerosis. This table comes from immunoSEQ multiplex PCR, and its TCRdb copy is limited to in-frame clones, with some not included. Altogether 70,000 to 90,000 clones are present, roughly 93% being singletons, with the ten largest covering approximately 0.71%. Sequences were derived from peripheral blood, sampled in the second trimester of pregnancy. The origin of the receptors is a female donor in good health, enrolled as a control in a pregnancy study.

The chain joins TRBV11-2 to TRBJ2-3; 10 bases are a match to TRBD2. Germline V gene lookup returns CDR1 SGHAT and CDR2 FQNNGV. Losses at the gene ends were 2 bases for V and 5 bases for J; bases not matched to a gene: 4. The CDR3 has 15 amino acids. DNA of the CDR3: TGTGCCAGCAGCTTAATGCGGACTAGCGGAGATACGCAGTATTTT. Its translation: CASSLMRTSGDTQYF. The whole variable domain, remainder taken from reference TRBV11-2 and TRBJ2-3, is EAGVAQSPRYKIIEKRQSVAFWCNPISGHATLYWYQQILGQGPKLLIQFQNNGVVDDSQLPKDRFSAERLKGVDSTLKIQPAKLEDSAVYLCASSLMRTSGDTQYFGPGTRLTVL.

V and J are TRBV11-2 and TRBJ1-1; D is ambiguous. There are 11 residues in the CDR3. The V end was cut by 5 bases, the J end by 7 bases, with 8 bases between. CDR1 is SGHAT, CDR2 FQNNGV, per germline. The CDR3 region has the DNA TGTGCCAGCAGCCTGCGAAGTGAAGCTTTCTTT. This encodes CASSLRSEAFF.

This chain links TRBV5-6 with TRBJ1-2, with 7 bases aligning to TRBD1. The CDR3 spans 15 residues. Per germline, CDR1 SGHDT and CDR2 YYEEEE. V gave up 2 bases and J gave up 3 bases; unmatched junction bases: 7. The CDR3: CASSLKDRPHYGYTF. DNA of the CDR3: TGTGCCAGCAGCTTAAAGGACAGGCCCCACTATGGCTACACCTTC.

The gene calls are TRBV5-1 and TRBJ2-1, with D maybe TRBD2 (6 bases). Trimming took 3 bases from V and 7 from J, leaving 20 bases between them. CDR1 is SGHRS and CDR2 is YFSETQ in the germline V gene. This CDR3 has 16 residues. Here the CDR3 reads CASSSQGASGANEQFF. The CDR3 DNA follows: TGCGCCAGCAGCTCTCAAGGGGCGTCGGGAGCGAATGAGCAGTTCTTC. The full variable domain, completed using reference TRBV5-1 and TRBJ2-1, is KAGVTQTPRYLIKTRGQQVTLSCSPISGHRSVSWYQQTPGQGLQFLFEYFSETQRNKGNFPGRFSGRQFSNSRSEMNVSTLELGDSALYLCASSSQGASGANEQFFGPGTRLTVL.

This clone was counted a single time. This chain connects TRBV20-1 to TRBJ1-2; 8 nucleotides agree with TRBD1. Germline V gene lookup returns CDR1 DFQATT and CDR2 SNEGSKA (reference sequence). The V gene end was trimmed by 4 bases and the J gene end by 7 bases; junction bases not matched to a gene: 2. The CDR3 is 11 amino acids. As DNA, the CDR3 is TGCAGTGCTACAGGGGGCGGTGGCTACACCTTC. Encoded protein: CSATGGGGYTF.

This chain connects TRBV11-3 to TRBJ2-7, with 8 bases lining up with TRBD1. J gave up 3 bases and V 3 bases, and 4 bases lay outside the gene matches. The CDR3 totals 14 residues. The V gene's germline CDR1 is SGHNT and CDR2 YENEEA. CDR3 nucleotides: TGTGCCAGCAGCTTGCGACAGGGGTTCTACGAGCAGTACTTC. Its protein is CASSLRQGFYEQYF.

The rearrangement uses TRBV25-1 and TRBJ2-5; 8 positions agree with TRBD2. V lost 2 bases and J lost 7; bases outside the gene matches: 6. CDR1 is MGHDK, CDR2 SYGVNS, per germline. The CDR3 has 14 residues. CDR3 amino acids: CASSEGLATGTQYF. In DNA form, the CDR3 reads TGTGCCAGCAGTGAAGGACTAGCCACGGGGACCCAGTACTTC.

This clone appeared a single time. For the CDR3, the DNA is TGTGCCAGCAGCCGCCAGGGACAGACCAACACTGAAGCTTTCTTT. Translating it yields CASSRQGQTNTEAFF. This chain links TRBV5-6 with TRBJ1-1; 7 nucleotides align to TRBD1. With V trimmed by 4 bases and J by 2 bases, 8 bases remained unmatched. The CDR3 covers 15 residues. Germline-derived CDR1 and CDR2 are SGHDT and YYEEEE.

The V call is TRBV19, the J call TRBJ1-1; D possibly corresponds to TRBD1 (5 bases). Trimming removed 8 bases from V and 1 base from J, with 17 bases in between. Germline assignment: CDR1 LNHDA and CDR2 SQIVND (reference sequence). CDR3 length: 15 amino acids. The DNA of the CDR3 is TGTGCCAGTTATCAGGGTGTGGAATGGAACACTGAAGCTTTCTTT. The encoded protein is CASYQGVEWNTEAFF.

V is TRBV2 and J is TRBJ1-3; D remains unclear. The ends were cut back, 7 bases at V and 2 bases at J, with 9 bases in the middle. The germline CDR1 and CDR2 sequences are SNHLY and FYNNEI. The CDR3 loop spans 13 amino acids. The DNA of the CDR3 is TGTGCCAGCACTCAAGAGGCTGGAAACACCATATATTTT. Translation gives CASTQEAGNTIYF.

V and J are TRBV11-2 and TRBJ1-2, with a possible D match to TRBD1 (6 bases). This CDR3 region has 15 residues. The V gene's germline CDR1 is SGHAT and CDR2 FQNNGV. The V and J ends lost 5 bases and 8 bases respectively, with 21 bases between them. The CDR3: CASSPGWGGGRGYTF. DNA of the CDR3: TGTGCCAGCAGCCCCGGATGGGGGGGCGGCAGGGGCTACACCTTC.

CDR3 bases: TGTGCCAGCAGCCCCACAGGGGGACCTACTGGCTATGGCTACACCTTC. Translated: CASSPTGGPTGYGYTF. The gene calls are TRBV5-8 and TRBJ1-2; 8 bases agree with TRBD1. This CDR3 spans 16 amino acids. The junction had 12 bases not matched to a gene; V was cut back by 4 bases and J by 4 bases. Germline assignment: CDR1 SGHTS and CDR2 YDEGEE.

The rearrangement joins TRBV27 to TRBJ2-4; 7 positions match TRBD1. The J segment lost 10 bases and the V segment lost 5 bases, leaving 11 bases of the junction unmatched. Germline CDR1 MNHEY, CDR2 SMNVEV (reference sequence). This CDR3 has 14 amino acids. The CDR3 DNA sequence: TGTGCCAGCAGTCCCACCGGGACAGACACTATTCAGTACTTC. Protein product: CASSPTGTDTIQYF.

The chain has TRBV7-7 and TRBJ2-1; D call uncertain. Germline values: CDR1 SSHAT, CDR2 FNYEAQ (reference sequence). This CDR3 spans 15 amino acids. V was pared by 5 bases and J by 0 bases, with 11 bases between. The CDR3 protein is CASSPDTSSYNEQFF. The CDR3 region has the DNA TGTGCCAGCAGCCCAGACACGAGCTCCTACAATGAGCAGTTCTTC.

The chain combines TRBV13 with TRBJ2-7; TRBD1 might be the D (6 bases). The CDR3 loop spans 13 amino acids. Between the trimmed V and J ends, which lost 3 bases and 3 bases, there was a span of 9 bases. Germline V gene lookup returns CDR1 PRHDT and CDR2 FYEKMQ (reference sequence). In nucleotides, the CDR3 is TGTGCCAGCAGCTTTGCAGGGGTCTACGAGCAGTACTTC. Encoded protein: CASSFAGVYEQYF.

J is TRBJ1-5 and V is TRBV6-5; D call uncertain. From germline, CDR1 is MNHEY and CDR2 SVGAGI. There are 15 residues in the CDR3. V was clipped by 0 bases and J by 1 base, with 7 bases between them. The CDR3: CASSYSSGSNQPQHF. Here the CDR3 DNA reads TGTGCCAGCAGTTACTCTTCGGGAAGCAATCAGCCCCAGCATTTT.

This rearrangement joins TRBV27 to TRBJ1-2; 7 nucleotides match TRBD1. The CDR3 consists of 16 residues. The V segment lost 0 bases and the J segment 0 bases; nucleotides outside the gene matches: 4. Per germline, CDR1 MNHEY and CDR2 SMNVEV (reference sequence). Here the CDR3 reads CASSLSRDSPNYGYTF. CDR3 nucleotide sequence: TGTGCCAGCAGTTTATCTAGGGACAGCCCTAACTATGGCTACACCTTC.

V gene TRBV7-2 combines with J gene TRBJ1-4, with D uncertain. Trimming took 5 bases from V and 8 from J, leaving 15 bases between them. The CDR3 is 14 residues long. Looked up from germline, CDR1 is SGHTA and CDR2 is FQGNSA. The CDR3, as DNA: TGTGCCAGCAGCCTCCGGAGGTCCGACGAAAAACTGTTTTTT. This gives the protein CASSLRRSDEKLFF.

The J gene is TRBJ1-4, the V gene TRBV9; 7 nucleotides align to TRBD1. V shed 1 base, J shed 8 bases, and the junction held 8 bases outside the gene matches. The CDR3 covers 15 residues. Germline assignment: CDR1 SGDLS and CDR2 YYNGEE. CDR3 region: CASSVRTGGGEKLFF. Written as DNA, the CDR3 is TGTGCCAGCAGCGTACGGACAGGAGGTGGAGAAAAACTGTTTTTT.

Here the CDR3 reads CASSQEFNQGPASRAKNIQYF. The CDR3 DNA follows: TGCGCCAGCAGCCAGGAATTTAATCAGGGTCCGGCTTCCAGAGCCAAAAACATTCAGTACTTC. The chain employs TRBV4-3 and TRBJ2-4; a weak D match, TRBD1 (5 bases). Per the germline V gene, CDR1 is LGHNA and CDR2 is YSLEER. With 3 bases removed from V and 0 bases from J, the gap between germline ends came to 27 bases. The CDR3 runs 21 residues.

This chain uses TRBV6-5 with TRBJ1-2, with D uncertain. V lost 0 bases and J lost 0, with 11 bases in between. From germline, CDR1 is MNHEY and CDR2 SVGAGI. The CDR3 is 16 amino acids. The DNA of the CDR3 is TGTGCCAGCAGTTACTCGATGGAGAGATCTAACTATGGCTACACCTTC. Its translation: CASSYSMERSNYGYTF.

V is TRBV2 and J is TRBJ2-1, with 8 nucleotides matching TRBD1. CDR1 SNHLY and CDR2 FYNNEI come from the germline V gene. CDR3 length: 15 amino acids. V lost 2 bases and J lost 4; bases outside the gene matches: 4. The CDR3 DNA reads as TGTGCCAGCAGTGAATATACAGGGGGGTACAATGAGCAGTTCTTC. Encoded protein: CASSEYTGGYNEQFF.

This clone was detected once. The chain joins TRBV5-1 to TRBJ2-5; a weak D match, TRBD1 (5 bases). The CDR3 is made up of 15 amino acids. V lost 1 base to trimming and J lost 5 bases, with 15 bases between them. The germline gives CDR1 SGHRS, CDR2 YFSETQ. The CDR3 DNA sequence: TGCGCCAGCAGCTTGTGGGGCAGGCTCTCTGAGACCCAGTACTTC. It specifies CASSLWGRLSETQYF.

Points on this clone: At one end the junction does not follow the germline gene, possibly because of a read error. This chain links TRBV7-7 with TRBJ2-1; D gene ambiguous. CDR3 size: 13 residues. The V gene's germline CDR1 is SSHAT and CDR2 FNYEAQ (reference sequence). The CDR3 sequence: CASSLNSYNEQFF. CDR3 DNA sequence: TGTGCTAGCAGCTTAAACAGCTACAATGAGCAGTTCTTC.